Listed here is a single T cell receptor beta chain. This clone was seen many times. The specificity of this receptor is unknown. The read terminates 3 residues before the CDR3 end, so the remaining end is supplied by the germline J gene. For sequencing input, CVID and control samples contributed equivalent amounts of genomic DNA. For every sample, a 60 bp segment covering the rearranged TCRbeta CDR3 region was amplified and then sequenced. The immunoSEQ assay, a bias-corrected multiplex PCR combined with high-throughput sequencing, was used to amplify TCRbeta. Per the authors' processing: Every unique nucleotide sequence was considered a clone and was annotated with V, D and J genes, copy number and frequency. Sequences were labeled productive if in frame, and non-productive if out of frame or containing stop codons. As previously described, clonality was computed from Shannon's entropy. Mean CDR3 Kyte-Doolittle hydropathy was derived from the predicted amino acid sequences of productive clones. Using the R hclust function, scaled V gene usage was clustered hierarchically with Manhattan distance and complete linkage. Clone sharing by CDR3 amino acid sequence was assessed by resampling 12 repertoires per group over 100 rounds. The repertoires were searched for about 70 published EBV-specific and approximately 250 published CMV-specific TCRbeta sequences. Analysis left out two CVID samples that produced under 10,000 sequences, so a few dozen CVID repertoires remained. Imported from immuneACCESS, the table was reduced by TCRdb to in-frame sequences with V and J called. These copies leave out some clones; in studies compared against another copy, an unresolved V gene accounts for under half, and the cause of the remainder is not known. That table furnishes V, J and clone size, whereas the DNA furnished D and trimming. The table records tens of thousands of clones for this sample, and not one of them appears only once. Together, the top ten hold about 3% of the sample.

The data were obtained in a study of T cell clonality in common variable immunodeficiency (dated by TCRdb to between 2014 and 2016). Study-wide findings and limitations: It was noted by the authors that sequencing of the repertoires of T cell subpopulations would be needed to clarify the cause of the increased clonality in CVID. Compared with healthy controls, CVID subjects showed increased TCRbeta clonality (t-test p = 0.018), a feature most characteristic of about a third of subjects. Fewer TCRbeta clones were shared among CVID subjects than among healthy controls (p < 0.0001). Despite equal DNA input, controls averaged about 81,820 unique sequences per sample versus around 30,000 in CVID samples. CVID TCRbeta sequences were reported to have fewer deletions and N-nucleotide insertions and to lack highly modified clones with 13 or more V deletions. Differences among patients in the CVID cohort limited the correlations between repertoire features and clinical complications.

Most CVID patients and most healthy controls were of Caucasian heritage. Heparinized peripheral whole blood samples of roughly 5 to 9 ml were obtained from each donor. Genomic DNA from adults with common variable immune deficiency (CVID) and from healthy adult controls was used to sequence TCRbeta CDR3 repertoires. The control group was made up of about 22 healthy adult volunteers (about 10 male and around 12 female) whose ages ranged from roughly 20 to 70 years, with a mean age of roughly 30. Diluted blood was density-centrifuged over Hypaque 1077 or Ficoll-Paque to isolate peripheral blood mononuclear cells. Unsorted mononuclear cells served as the source of genomic DNA, which was extracted either by Qiagen column purification or by a centrifugation-based method. CDR1 and CDR2 were assigned from the germline V gene as SGHVS and FNYEAQ. The CDR3 runs 16 amino acids, cysteine and phenylalanine included. The DNA covers only part of the CDR3, 39 bases in frame from base 1. The germline ends are 18 bases apart after V is trimmed by 5 bases and J by 3 bases.

The sequence came from a person between 18 and 75 years old in good health. The rearrangement combines TRBV7-6 with TRBJ2-3, with TRBD2 perhaps the D gene, on 6 matching bases. The source material was peripheral blood mononuclear cells. CDR3 bases read: TGTGCCAGCAGCCCGCGGGGACCCCCTGCGACAGATACG. This sequence encodes CASSPRGPPATDT. The entire CDR3 is CASSPRGPPATDTQYF.